One and the same sample provided the 4 T cell receptor beta chains below, sequenced in a study of memory CD4+ T cells and cytomegalovirus serostatus. Produced via immunoSEQ multiplex PCR; TCRdb's table is partial and in-frame only. This sample has about 92,000 clones, with roughly 80% found just once. The sort gate was single viable CD3+CD4+CD8-CD45RO+ cells for memory CD4+ T cells. Sample: memory CD4+ T cells from blood. Source of these receptors: an adult in good health and CMV-seropositive.

This clone appeared a few times. The V and J genes are TRBV27 and TRBJ2-7, with D unclear. Looked up from germline, CDR1 is MNHEY and CDR2 is SMNVEV (reference sequence). This CDR3 comprises 14 residues. Trimming removed 0 bases from V and 2 bases from J, with 8 bases in between. Here the CDR3 DNA reads TGTGCCAGCAGTTTATCGAGGCGGACCTACGAGCAGTACTTC. It yields the protein CASSLSRRTYEQYF.

The table lists this clone with a few counts. The rearrangement links TRBV19 to TRBJ1-5; D uncertain. The CDR3 extends over 12 amino acids. Germline assignment: CDR1 LNHDA and CDR2 SQIVND (reference sequence). Trimming removed 9 bases at V and 0 bases at J, with 6 bases between. Here the CDR3 reads CASRDSNQPQHF. The CDR3 coding sequence is TGTGCCAGCAGAGATAGCAATCAGCCCCAGCATTTT.

The chain uses TRBV9 and TRBJ2-1, with D unclear. Germline assignment: CDR1 SGDLS and CDR2 YYNGEE. The CDR3 spans 15 residues. V lost 4 bases and J lost 8, with 19 bases in between. DNA of the CDR3: TGTGCCAGCAGCCTGACCTTAGGGCCCCCGGATGAGCAGTTCTTC. Amino acids: CASSLTLGPPDEQFF.

Only a few counts were recorded for this clone. The rearrangement uses TRBV2 and TRBJ1-2, with a tentative D call TRBD1 (6 bases). V lost 8 bases to trimming and J lost 3 bases, with 10 bases between them. Per germline, CDR1 SNHLY and CDR2 FYNNEI. This CDR3 region has 12 residues. CDR3 amino acids: CASHREDYGYTF. In nucleotides, the CDR3 is TGTGCCAGCCACAGGGAGGACTATGGCTACACCTTC.